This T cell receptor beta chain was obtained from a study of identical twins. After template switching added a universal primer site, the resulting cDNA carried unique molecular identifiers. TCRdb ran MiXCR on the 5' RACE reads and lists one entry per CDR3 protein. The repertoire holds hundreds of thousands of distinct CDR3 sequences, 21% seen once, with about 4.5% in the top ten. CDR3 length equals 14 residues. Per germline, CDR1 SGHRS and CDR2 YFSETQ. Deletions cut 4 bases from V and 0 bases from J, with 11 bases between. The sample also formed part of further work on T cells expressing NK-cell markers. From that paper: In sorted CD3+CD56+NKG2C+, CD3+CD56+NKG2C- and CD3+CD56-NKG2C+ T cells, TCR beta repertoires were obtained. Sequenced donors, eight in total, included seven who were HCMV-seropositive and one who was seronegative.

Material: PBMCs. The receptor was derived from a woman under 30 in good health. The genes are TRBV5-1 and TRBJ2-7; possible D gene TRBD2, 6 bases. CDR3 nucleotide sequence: TGCGCCAGCAGCGGCGGGACGGACTCCTACGAGCAGTACTTC. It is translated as CASSGGTDSYEQYF.